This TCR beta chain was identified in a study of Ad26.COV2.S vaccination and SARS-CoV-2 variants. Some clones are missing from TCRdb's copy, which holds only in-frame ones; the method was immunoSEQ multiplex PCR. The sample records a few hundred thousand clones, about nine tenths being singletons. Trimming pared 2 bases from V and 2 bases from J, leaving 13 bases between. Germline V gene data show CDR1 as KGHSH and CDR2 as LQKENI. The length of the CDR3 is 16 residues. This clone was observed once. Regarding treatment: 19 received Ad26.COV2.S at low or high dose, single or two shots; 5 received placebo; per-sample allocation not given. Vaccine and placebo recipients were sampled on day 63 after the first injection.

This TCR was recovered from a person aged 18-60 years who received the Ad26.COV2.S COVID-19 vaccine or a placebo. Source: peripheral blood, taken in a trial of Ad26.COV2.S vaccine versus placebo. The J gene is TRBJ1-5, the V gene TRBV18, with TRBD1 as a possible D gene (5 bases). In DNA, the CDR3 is TGTGCCAGCTCACCATCGACCCAAGGGGGCAATCAGCCCCAGCATTTT. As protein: CASSPSTQGGNQPQHF.